Reported below is one TCR beta chain. Antigen unknown. The sample belongs to a study of T-cell memory formation after mild COVID-19. For the study at large: Clusters were largely donor specific. The study's findings and limits: Confirmation of SARS-CoV-2 specificity was lacking for second-wave clones peaking day 37.

The CDR3 is 13 residues long. Germline CDR1 reads GTSNPN; CDR2 reads SVGIG (reference sequence). Trimming pared 1 base from V and 2 bases from J, leaving 7 bases between. TCRdb itself ran the 5' RACE reads through MiXCR, one entry per CDR3 protein. The repertoire consists of 140,000 or so distinct CDR3 sequences, with around 5.8% occurring once and the leading ten covering around 2%. The sequence derives from an adult woman who had mild COVID-19 (a few samples of this study predate the infection). Cell type and time point are not known. Source material: PBMCs or a T cell subset sorted from them (not recorded which). This chain connects TRBV30 to TRBJ2-3; D unclear. Written as DNA, the CDR3 is TGTGCCTGGAGTGGGGAATTCACAGATACGCAGTATTTT. This codes for CAWSGEFTDTQYF.